This T cell receptor (beta chain) was identified during a study of PD-1 blockade in classical Hodgkin lymphoma. Overall study context: A 3 mg/kg intravenous dose of nivolumab was received by patients every 2 weeks.

The table came from immunoSEQ multiplex PCR; TCRdb's copy has only in-frame clones and leaves some out. Of just under 65,000 clones listed, roughly nine tenths are singletons. Time point described: cycle 4 day 1 (C4D1), after more than five weeks of nivolumab. Exposure to brentuximab vedotin varied, and each patient had relapsed following autologous stem cell transplantation. Per germline, CDR1 SGHRS and CDR2 YFSETQ. The CDR3 totals 15 residues. V was clipped by 0 bases and J by 10 bases, with 14 bases between them. The chain is built from TRBV5-1 and TRBJ1-6; D ambiguous. The material was peripheral blood mononuclear cells (PBMCs), obtained before the fourth cycle of nivolumab. The receptor was derived from a human donor with classical Hodgkin lymphoma. The CDR3 is CASSLGGLFGSPLHF. CDR3 coding DNA: TGCGCCAGCAGCTTGGGAGGGCTTTTTGGCTCACCCCTCCACTTT.